The 24 T cell receptor beta chains in this list originate from one sample, sequenced in a study of blood T cell repertoires in COVID-19. Clones were read by immunoSEQ multiplex PCR, and TCRdb kept only the in-frame ones, dropping some. The data contain about 270,000 clones, roughly nine tenths of them singletons. Sequenced: peripheral blood. All receptors come from a woman aged 25 to 45 with COVID-19, enrolled during active disease.

This clone has just one count. The rearrangement links TRBV28 to TRBJ2-3; 12 bases match TRBD2. V shed 5 bases, J shed 7 bases, and the junction held 13 bases outside the gene matches. Looked up from germline, CDR1 is MDHEN and CDR2 is SYDVKM. This CDR3 is 17 amino acids long. The CDR3 DNA follows: TGTGCCAGCAGTCCATGGACTAGCGGGGATTTGTTTAATACGCAGTATTTT. Its translation: CASSPWTSGDLFNTQYF.

The chain recombines TRBV5-1 with TRBJ2-3; 8 nucleotides align to TRBD1. CDR1 and CDR2 (germline): SGHRS, YFSETQ. J gave up 5 bases and V 4 bases, and 6 bases lay outside the gene matches. The CDR3 contains 14 residues. The CDR3 sequence is CASSTRQGRDTQYF. In nucleotides, the CDR3 is TGCGCCAGCAGCACAAGACAGGGGAGAGATACGCAGTATTTT.

The chain employs TRBV28 and TRBJ2-7, with D uncertain. CDR3 length: 12 amino acids. Germline-derived CDR1 and CDR2 are MDHEN and SYDVKM. Trimming stripped 4 bases from V and 4 bases from J, with 8 bases between. CDR3 DNA sequence: TGTGCCAGCAGTTCTCCCCCTTACGAGCAGTACTTC. Translating it yields CASSSPPYEQYF.

The rearrangement links TRBV7-2 to TRBJ1-4, with D unclear. CDR3 length: 15 residues. V gave up 6 bases and J gave up 0 bases, with 11 bases separating them. Germline V lookup: CDR1 SGHTA, CDR2 FQGNSA. The CDR3 loop reads CASRRSFATNEKLFF. In DNA form, the CDR3 reads TGTGCCAGCAGACGGAGTTTCGCAACTAATGAAAAACTGTTTTTT. Based on the CDR3 plus reference TRBV7-2 and TRBJ1-4, the full variable domain is GAGVSQSPSNKVTEKGKDVELRCDPISGHTALYWYRQSLGQGLEFLIYFQGNSAPDKSGLPSDRFSAERTGGSVSTLTIQRTQQEDSAVYLCASRRSFATNEKLFFGSGTQLSVL.

The rearrangement joins TRBV21-1 to TRBJ2-2; the table assigns TRBD1, which was not confirmed against the DNA. TRBV21-1 represents a pseudogene. This CDR3 spans 13 amino acids. CDR3 protein: CASSKVGPGELFF. CDR3 sequence (DNA): TGTGCCAGCAGCAAAGTTGGGCCCGGGGAGCTGTTTTTT.

The chain carries TRBV7-9 and TRBJ2-7, with D possibly matching TRBD2 (6 bases). Germline V gives CDR1 SEHNR, CDR2 FQNEAQ (reference sequence). Trimming removed 7 bases at V and 3 bases at J, with 13 bases between. The CDR3 runs to 13 residues. The CDR3, as DNA: TGTGCCAGCAACGGAGGGCAGGGCTACGAGCAGTACTTC. Protein sequence: CASNGGQGYEQYF.

The rearrangement links TRBV27 to TRBJ1-2; TRBD1 aligns across 8 bases. The CDR3 is made up of 15 amino acids. J was trimmed by 8 bases and V by 4 bases; bases with no gene match: 12. CDR1 MNHEY and CDR2 SMNVEV come from the germline V gene (reference sequence). The CDR3: CASSSWRGQAAGYTF. For the CDR3, the DNA is TGTGCCAGCAGTTCGTGGAGGGGACAGGCGGCCGGCTACACCTTC.

This sequence joins TRBV6-1 and TRBJ1-2, with D possibly being TRBD1 (5 bases). Between the trimmed V and J ends, which lost 2 bases and 3 bases, there was a span of 16 bases. This CDR3 region has 16 residues. Germline values: CDR1 MNHNS, CDR2 SASEGT. The CDR3 coding sequence is TGTGCCAGCAGTGAAATTATTGGGGCGCAGGACTATGGCTACACCTTC. Translated, it gives CASSEIIGAQDYGYTF.

V gene TRBV10-2 combines with J gene TRBJ2-1; 7 bases line up with TRBD2. The CDR3 sequence is 14 residues long. CDR1 is WSHSY, CDR2 SAAADI, per germline. V lost 1 base to trimming and J lost 5 bases; unmatched junction nucleotides: 2. CDR3 nucleotide sequence: TGCGCCAGCAGTGAGTGGACTAGTAACAATGAGCAGTTCTTC. Protein product: CASSEWTSNNEQFF.

The rearrangement uses TRBV10-2 and TRBJ1-5; the D gene is possibly TRBD1 (6 bases). Looked up from germline, CDR1 is WSHSY and CDR2 is SAAADI. The germline V and J ends were trimmed by 8 bases and 4 bases, with 12 bases remaining between them. The CDR3 spans 13 residues. The CDR3 DNA reads TGCGCCAGCCCCAGGGGCGAGAATCAGCCCCAGCATTTT. Translated: CASPRGENQPQHF.

The rearrangement joins TRBV28 to TRBJ1-6; TRBD1 matches at 8 bases. The germline V gene has CDR1 MDHEN and CDR2 SYDVKM. CDR3 length equals 15 residues. J lost 9 bases, V lost 4 bases, and 8 bases had no gene match. CDR3: CASSSPDRGSSPLHF. The CDR3 bases are TGTGCCAGCAGTTCCCCAGACAGGGGAAGTTCACCCCTCCACTTT.

The rearrangement uses TRBV3-1 (or the pseudogene TRBV3-2) and TRBJ1-1, with no clear D. From germline, CDR1 is LGHDT and CDR2 YNNKEL (reference sequence). CDR3 length: 14 residues. Trimming cost V 4 bases and J 5 bases, with 14 bases left between them. CDR3 in amino acids: CASSPAGRKTEAFF. The CDR3 DNA reads as TGTGCCAGCAGCCCCGCGGGAAGGAAAACTGAAGCTTTCTTT.

The table lists this clone with a few counts. V usage is TRBV25-1 and J usage is TRBJ2-5, with D possibly being TRBD1 (5 bases). V was pared by 5 bases and J by 5 bases, with 9 bases between. Germline-derived CDR1 and CDR2 are MGHDK and SYGVNS. This CDR3 comprises 12 residues. DNA of the CDR3: TGTGCCAGCAGTCCAGGGCAGGAGACCCAGTACTTC. Amino acids: CASSPGQETQYF.

This chain connects TRBV5-1 to TRBJ2-5; D is ambiguous. In germline, CDR1 is SGHRS, CDR2 YFSETQ. The length of the CDR3 is 13 residues. The V and J ends lost 6 bases and 1 base respectively, with 10 bases between them. The CDR3 region is CASMQALQETQYF. The DNA for the CDR3 is TGCGCCAGCATGCAGGCCCTCCAAGAGACCCAGTACTTC.

V usage is TRBV18 and J usage is TRBJ1-1, with 8 positions matching TRBD1. The germline V gene encodes CDR1 KGHSH and CDR2 LQKENI. This CDR3 has 16 residues. Losses at the gene ends were 6 bases for V and 4 bases for J; bases not matched to a gene: 13. CDR3 bases: TGTGCCAGCTCGCCGACAGGGGCGAGGGTGAGCACTGAAGCTTTCTTT. Encoded protein: CASSPTGARVSTEAFF.

This chain links TRBV28 with TRBJ1-2, with D perhaps matching TRBD1 (5 bases). The CDR3 is made up of 15 amino acids. Germline V gene sequence: CDR1 MDHEN, CDR2 SYDVKM. Trimming cost V 7 bases and J 3 bases, with 18 bases left between them. CDR3 loop: CASITAQAGHYGYTF. The CDR3 bases are TGTGCCAGCATAACGGCACAGGCCGGACACTATGGCTACACCTTC.

J is TRBJ2-3 and V is TRBV4-2, with D possibly being TRBD2 (7 bases). The germline CDR1 and CDR2 sequences are LGHNA and YNFKEQ. The ends were cut back, 0 bases at V and 4 bases at J, with 20 bases in the middle. The CDR3 has 18 amino acids. Here the CDR3 DNA reads TGTGCCAGCAGCCAAGATTCATATCGGGGGGCCGCGGCAGATACGCAGTATTTT. Amino acid sequence: CASSQDSYRGAAADTQYF.

The rearrangement joins TRBV7-2 to TRBJ1-1; TRBD1 might be the D (6 bases). V shed 3 bases and J shed 6 bases, with 14 bases lying between them. CDR3 length: 14 amino acids. Germline V gives CDR1 SGHTA, CDR2 FQGNSA. The CDR3: CASSFHSGGPEAFF. CDR3 DNA sequence: TGTGCCAGCAGCTTCCATTCGGGGGGGCCTGAAGCTTTCTTT.

This chain links TRBV27 with TRBJ2-7, with a possible D match to TRBD2 (5 bases). The CDR3 runs to 14 residues. V lost 5 bases, J lost 2 bases, and 13 bases lay in between. CDR1 is MNHEY and CDR2 is SMNVEV in the germline V gene (reference sequence). The CDR3 loop reads CASSPDSQAYEQYF. In nucleotides, the CDR3 is TGTGCCAGCAGTCCGGACTCCCAGGCCTACGAGCAGTACTTC.

The chain recombines TRBV11-3 with TRBJ2-1; D may be TRBD2 (6 bases). The germline V and J ends were trimmed by 1 base and 1 base, with 8 bases remaining between them. Germline-derived CDR1 and CDR2 are SGHNT and YENEEA. The CDR3 has 15 residues. DNA for the CDR3: TGTGCCAGCAGCTTAGGCGGGGATTCCTACAATGAGCAGTTCTTC. Translating it yields CASSLGGDSYNEQFF. The full variable domain, rest sourced from reference TRBV11-3 and TRBJ2-1, is EAGVVQSPRYKIIEKKQPVAFWCNPISGHNTLYWYLQNLGQGPELLIRYENEEAVDDSQLPKDRFSAERLKGVDSTLKIQPAELGDSAVYLCASSLGGDSYNEQFFGPGTRLTVL.

J is TRBJ2-6 and V is TRBV29-1; perhaps TRBD1 as D (7 bases). The germline V gene encodes CDR1 SQVTM and CDR2 ANQGSEA. V was pared by 4 bases and J by 1 base, with 23 bases between. This CDR3 spans 19 amino acids. The chain's CDR3 is CSVVGGPGGGASGANVLTF. The DNA of the CDR3 is TGCAGCGTTGTGGGGGGCCCAGGGGGAGGTGCATCTGGGGCCAACGTCCTGACTTTC.

The rearrangement uses TRBV6-5 and TRBJ2-7; 12 nucleotides line up with TRBD1. The V gene end was trimmed by 7 bases and the J gene end by 2 bases; junction bases not matched to a gene: 3. Germline loops: CDR1 MNHEY, CDR2 SVGAGI. The CDR3 is made up of 14 amino acids. In DNA, the CDR3 is TGTGCCAGCACAGGGACAGGGGGCACCTACGAGCAGTACTTC. It yields the protein CASTGTGGTYEQYF.

This sequence joins TRBV12-5 and TRBJ2-7; weak D call: TRBD1 (6 bases). Germline V gives CDR1 LGHNT, CDR2 FRNRAP. Trimming cost V 5 bases and J 0 bases, with 11 bases left between them. The CDR3 contains 14 residues. CDR3 coding DNA: TGTGCTAGTGGTACCCGACAGGACTCCTACGAGCAGTACTTC. Its translation: CASGTRQDSYEQYF. Using reference TRBV12-5 and TRBJ2-7 for the parts outside the CDR3, the full variable domain is DARVTQTPRHKVTEMGQEVTMRCQPILGHNTVFWYRQTMMQGLELLAYFRNRAPLDDSGMPKDRFSAEMPDATLATLKIQPSEPRDSAVYFCASGTRQDSYEQYFGPGTRLTVT.

The chain is built from TRBV13 and TRBJ2-7, with TRBD1 as a possible D gene (5 bases). The CDR3 is 14 residues long. Trimming removed 4 bases at V and 2 bases at J, with 12 bases between. Germline values: CDR1 PRHDT, CDR2 FYEKMQ (reference sequence). The CDR3 DNA follows: TGTGCCAGCAGCTCCCGACAGAATCCCTACGAGCAGTACTTC. Translation gives CASSSRQNPYEQYF.